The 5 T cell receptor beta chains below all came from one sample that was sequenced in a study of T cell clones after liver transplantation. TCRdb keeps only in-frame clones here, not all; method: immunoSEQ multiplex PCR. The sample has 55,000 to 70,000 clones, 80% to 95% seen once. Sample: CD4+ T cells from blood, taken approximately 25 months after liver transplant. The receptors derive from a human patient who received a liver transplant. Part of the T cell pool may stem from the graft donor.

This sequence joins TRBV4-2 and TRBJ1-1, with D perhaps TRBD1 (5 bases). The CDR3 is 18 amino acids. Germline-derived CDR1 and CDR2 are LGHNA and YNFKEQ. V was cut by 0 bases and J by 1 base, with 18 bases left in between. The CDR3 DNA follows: TGTGCCAGCAGCCAAGAACGGGCGGGACGGACGAGGAACACTGAAGCTTTCTTT. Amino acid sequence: CASSQERAGRTRNTEAFF.

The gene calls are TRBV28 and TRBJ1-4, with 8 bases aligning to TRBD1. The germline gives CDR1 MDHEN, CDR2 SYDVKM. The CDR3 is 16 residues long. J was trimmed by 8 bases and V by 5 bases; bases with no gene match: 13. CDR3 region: CASSPWGGTGGEKLFF. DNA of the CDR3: TGTGCCAGCAGTCCCTGGGGCGGGACAGGTGGAGAAAAACTGTTTTTT.

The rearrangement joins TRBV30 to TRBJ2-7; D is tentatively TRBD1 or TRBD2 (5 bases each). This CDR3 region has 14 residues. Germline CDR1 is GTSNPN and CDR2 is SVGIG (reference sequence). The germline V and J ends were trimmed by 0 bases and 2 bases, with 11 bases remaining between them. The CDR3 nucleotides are TGTGCCTGGAGTGTCGAGGGGCTAGCCTACGAGCAGTACTTC. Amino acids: CAWSVEGLAYEQYF.

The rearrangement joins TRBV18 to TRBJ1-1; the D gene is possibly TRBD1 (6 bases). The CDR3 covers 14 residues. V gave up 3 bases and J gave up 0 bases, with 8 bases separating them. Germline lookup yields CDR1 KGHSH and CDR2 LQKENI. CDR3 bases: TGTGCCAGCTCACCGGGACAACTGAACACTGAAGCTTTCTTT. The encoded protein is CASSPGQLNTEAFF.

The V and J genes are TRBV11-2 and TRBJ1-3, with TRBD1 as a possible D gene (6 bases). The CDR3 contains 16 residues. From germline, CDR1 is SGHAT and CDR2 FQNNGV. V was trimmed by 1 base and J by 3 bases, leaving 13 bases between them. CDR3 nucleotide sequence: TGTGCCAGCAGCTTAGGGGGGGGCAGGATTGGAAACACCATATATTTT. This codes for CASSLGGGRIGNTIYF.